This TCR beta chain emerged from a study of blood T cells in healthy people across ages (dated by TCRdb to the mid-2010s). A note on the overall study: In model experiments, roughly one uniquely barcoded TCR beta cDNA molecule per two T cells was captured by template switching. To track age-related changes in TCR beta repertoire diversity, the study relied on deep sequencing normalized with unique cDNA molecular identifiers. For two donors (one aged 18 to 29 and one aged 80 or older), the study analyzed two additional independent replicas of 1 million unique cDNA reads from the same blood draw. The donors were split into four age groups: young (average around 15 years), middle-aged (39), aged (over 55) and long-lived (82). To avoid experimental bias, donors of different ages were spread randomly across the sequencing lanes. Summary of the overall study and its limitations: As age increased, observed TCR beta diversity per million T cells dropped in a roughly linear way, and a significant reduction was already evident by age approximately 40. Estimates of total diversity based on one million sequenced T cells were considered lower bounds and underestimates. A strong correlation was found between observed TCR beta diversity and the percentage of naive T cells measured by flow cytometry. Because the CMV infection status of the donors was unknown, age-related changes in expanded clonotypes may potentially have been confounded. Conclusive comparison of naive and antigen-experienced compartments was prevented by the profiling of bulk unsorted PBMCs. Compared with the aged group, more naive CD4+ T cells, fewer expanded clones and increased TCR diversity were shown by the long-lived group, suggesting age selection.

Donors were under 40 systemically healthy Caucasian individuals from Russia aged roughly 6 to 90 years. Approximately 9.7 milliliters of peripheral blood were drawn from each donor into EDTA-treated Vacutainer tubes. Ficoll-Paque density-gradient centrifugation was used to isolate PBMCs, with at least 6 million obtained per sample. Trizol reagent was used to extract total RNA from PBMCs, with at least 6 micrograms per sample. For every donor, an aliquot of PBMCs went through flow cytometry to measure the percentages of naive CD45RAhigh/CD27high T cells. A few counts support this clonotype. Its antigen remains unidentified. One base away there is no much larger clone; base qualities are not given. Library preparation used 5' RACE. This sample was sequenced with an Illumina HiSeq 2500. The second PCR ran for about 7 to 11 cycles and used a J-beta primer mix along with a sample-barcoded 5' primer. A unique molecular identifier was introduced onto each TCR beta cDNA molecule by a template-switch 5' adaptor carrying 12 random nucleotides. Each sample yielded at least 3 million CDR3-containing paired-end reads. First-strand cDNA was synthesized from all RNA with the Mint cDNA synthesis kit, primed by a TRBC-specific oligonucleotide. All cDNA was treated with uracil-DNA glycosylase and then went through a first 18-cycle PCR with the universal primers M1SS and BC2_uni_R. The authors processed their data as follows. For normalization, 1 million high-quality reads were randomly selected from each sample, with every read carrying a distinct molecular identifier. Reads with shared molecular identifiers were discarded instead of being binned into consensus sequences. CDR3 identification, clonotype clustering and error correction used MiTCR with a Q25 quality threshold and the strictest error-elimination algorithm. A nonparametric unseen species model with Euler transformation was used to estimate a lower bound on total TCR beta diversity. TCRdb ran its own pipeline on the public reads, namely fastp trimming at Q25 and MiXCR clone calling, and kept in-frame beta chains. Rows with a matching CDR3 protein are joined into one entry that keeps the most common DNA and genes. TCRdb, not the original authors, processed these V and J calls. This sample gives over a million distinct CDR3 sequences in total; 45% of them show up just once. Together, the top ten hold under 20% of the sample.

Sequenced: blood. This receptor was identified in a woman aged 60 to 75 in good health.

The DNA reads as follows: TGTGCCAGCAGTTCCGGGACTAGCGAATTACGCACAGATACGCAGTATTTT. Its protein is CASSSGTSELRTDTQYF. The sequence links TRBV12-3 or TRBV12-4 to TRBJ2-3, with 10 central nucleotides matching TRBD2. The CDR3, cysteine through phenylalanine, is 17 amino acids long. Solely the CDR3 DNA is kept, with 51 bases framed from the first base. Unmatched junction bases come to 8, with V trimmed by 4 bases and J by 1 base.